One sample yielded the 3 T cell receptor beta chains listed below, sequenced in a study of blood T cell repertoires in COVID-19. TCRdb's table, derived via immunoSEQ multiplex PCR, lists solely in-frame clones and lacks some. This sample carries tens of thousands of clones, approximately 80% of them seen once, and the ten largest clones take roughly 7.3%. The sample comprised peripheral blood. The receptors shown here come from a man aged 65 to 79 with acute or convalescent COVID-19.

The chain combines TRBV7-3 with TRBJ2-3; tentative D call: TRBD1 (5 bases). The V gene lost 2 bases and the J gene lost 6 bases, with 6 bases spanning the gap. Germline CDR1 SGHTA, CDR2 FQGTGA. The CDR3 is 12 residues long. CDR3 nucleotide sequence: TGTGCCAGCAGCTTATCAGGGGATACGCAGTATTTT. This sequence encodes CASSLSGDTQYF.

The chain has TRBV2 and TRBJ2-1; 15 bases fit TRBD2. With V trimmed by 6 bases and J by 12 bases, 6 bases remained unmatched. Germline V lookup: CDR1 SNHLY, CDR2 FYNNEI. The CDR3 consists of 14 residues. CDR3 sequence (DNA): TGTGCCAGCAGCACGGGACTAGCGGGAGGATTGCAGTTCTTC. Residues: CASSTGLAGGLQFF.

V gene TRBV19 combines with J gene TRBJ1-2; tentative D call: TRBD1 (6 bases). V lost 7 bases and J lost 5, with 11 bases in between. This CDR3 is built from 12 residues. Germline CDR1 LNHDA, CDR2 SQIVND (reference sequence). DNA of the CDR3: TGTGCCAGTACCCCGGACAGATATGGCTACACCTTC. The encoded protein is CASTPDRYGYTF.